This TCR beta chain is drawn from a study of cytomegalovirus exposure and HLA in healthy donors. The CDR3 consists of 15 residues. From germline, CDR1 is SGHVS and CDR2 FNYEAQ. Losses at the gene ends were 3 bases for V and 0 bases for J; bases not matched to a gene: 2. General study points: In vitro data verified a few CMV-associated chains as specific for CMV antigens.

Concerning this clone: The antigen is unknown.

The protocol was immunoSEQ multiplex PCR, while the TCRdb copy is restricted to in-frame clones and leaves out a portion. The table shows over 75,000 clones, with 75% to 90% occurring only once. The sequenced sample was PBMCs. The chain joins TRBV7-6 to TRBJ2-3; the match to TRBD2 covers 8 bases. The sequence was obtained from a man aged 18 to 29 in good health and CMV-seropositive. The CDR3 loop reads CASSLTSASTDTQYF. CDR3 DNA sequence: TGTGCCAGCAGCTTGACTAGCGCTAGCACAGATACGCAGTATTTT.